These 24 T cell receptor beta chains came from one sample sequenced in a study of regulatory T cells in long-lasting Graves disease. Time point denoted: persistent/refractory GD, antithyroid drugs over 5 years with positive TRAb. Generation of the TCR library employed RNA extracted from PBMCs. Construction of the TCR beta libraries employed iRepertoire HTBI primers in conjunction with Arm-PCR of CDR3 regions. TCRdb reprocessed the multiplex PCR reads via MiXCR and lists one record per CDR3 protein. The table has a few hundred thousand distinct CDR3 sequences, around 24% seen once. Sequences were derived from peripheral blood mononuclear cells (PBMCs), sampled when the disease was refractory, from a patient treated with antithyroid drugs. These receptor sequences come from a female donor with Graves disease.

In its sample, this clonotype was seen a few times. CDR3 sequence reads: CASSEAGGFNQPQHF. CDR3 nucleotide sequence: TGTGCCAGCAGTGAAGCGGGGGGGTTCAATCAGCCCCAGCATTTT. This chain joins TRBV6-1 and TRBJ1-5; the D gene is possibly TRBD1 (5 bases). The CDR3 totals 15 residues. Trimming stripped 0 bases from V and 3 bases from J, with 9 bases between. CDR1 and CDR2 from the germline V gene are MNHNS and SASEGT.

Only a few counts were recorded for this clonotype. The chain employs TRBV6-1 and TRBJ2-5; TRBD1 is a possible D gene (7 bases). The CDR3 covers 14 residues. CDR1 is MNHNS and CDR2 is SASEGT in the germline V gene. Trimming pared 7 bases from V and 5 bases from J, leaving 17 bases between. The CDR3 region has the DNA TGTGCCAGCACGGGGGACAGCGACCTGGAGACCCAGTACTTC. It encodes CASTGDSDLETQYF.

The CDR3 coding sequence is TGTGCCTGGAGTTCAGGACAGGGGAATCAGCCCCAGCATTTT. Translation: CAWSSGQGNQPQHF. The chain links TRBV30 to TRBJ1-5; 9 nucleotides line up with TRBD1. Germline V lookup: CDR1 GTSNPN, CDR2 SVGIG (reference sequence). The CDR3 covers 14 residues. With V trimmed by 2 bases and J by 4 bases, 3 bases remained unmatched.

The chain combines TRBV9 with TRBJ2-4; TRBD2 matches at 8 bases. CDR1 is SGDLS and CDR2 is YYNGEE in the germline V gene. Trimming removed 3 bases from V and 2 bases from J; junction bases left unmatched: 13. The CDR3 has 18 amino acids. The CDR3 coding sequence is TGTGCCAGCAGCGGCCGAGTGGGTAGCGGGGTTTCCAAAAACATTCAGTACTTC. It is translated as CASSGRVGSGVSKNIQYF.

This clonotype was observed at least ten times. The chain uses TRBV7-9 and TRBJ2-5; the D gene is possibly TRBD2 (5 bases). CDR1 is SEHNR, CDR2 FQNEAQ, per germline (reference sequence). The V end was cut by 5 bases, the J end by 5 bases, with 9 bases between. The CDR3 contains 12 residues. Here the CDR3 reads CASSLSGETQYF. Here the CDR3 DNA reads TGTGCCAGCAGCCTCTCGGGGGAGACCCAGTACTTC.

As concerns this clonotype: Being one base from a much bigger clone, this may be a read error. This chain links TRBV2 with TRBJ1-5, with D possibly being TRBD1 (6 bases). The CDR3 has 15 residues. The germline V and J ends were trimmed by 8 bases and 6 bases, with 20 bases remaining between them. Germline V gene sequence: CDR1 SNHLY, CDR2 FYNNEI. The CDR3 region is CASGKAGVGRQPQHF. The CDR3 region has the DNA TGTGCCAGCGGTAAGGCAGGGGTAGGTCGTCAGCCCCAGCATTTT.

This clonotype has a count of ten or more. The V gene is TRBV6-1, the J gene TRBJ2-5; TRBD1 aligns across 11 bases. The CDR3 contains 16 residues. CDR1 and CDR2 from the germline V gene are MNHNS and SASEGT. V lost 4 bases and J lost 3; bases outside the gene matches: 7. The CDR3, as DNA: TGTGCCAGCAGTGTTATCCCGGGACAGGGGGAAGAGACCCAGTACTTC. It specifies CASSVIPGQGEETQYF.

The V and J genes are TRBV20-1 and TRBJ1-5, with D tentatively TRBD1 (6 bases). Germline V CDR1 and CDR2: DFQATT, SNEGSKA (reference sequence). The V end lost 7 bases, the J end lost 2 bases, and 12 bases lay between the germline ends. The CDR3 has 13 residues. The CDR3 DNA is TGCAGTGTGCGGGGGCCTGGCAATCAGCCCCAGCATTTT. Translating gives CSVRGPGNQPQHF.

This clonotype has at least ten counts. For the CDR3, the DNA is TGTGCCAGCAGTGGTCCGGGACAGGTTAACACCGGGGAGCTGTTTTTT. This codes for CASSGPGQVNTGELFF. V is TRBV6-1 and J is TRBJ2-2, with 8 bases that match TRBD1. CDR3 length: 16 residues. Germline CDR1 is MNHNS and CDR2 is SASEGT. Trimming cost V 4 bases and J 2 bases; bases outside gene matches: 6.

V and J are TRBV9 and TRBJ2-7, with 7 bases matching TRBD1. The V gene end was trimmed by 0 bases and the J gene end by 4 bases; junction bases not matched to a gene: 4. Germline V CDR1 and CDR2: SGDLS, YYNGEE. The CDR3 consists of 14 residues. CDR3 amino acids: CASSVGGTDYEQYF. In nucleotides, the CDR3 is TGTGCCAGCAGCGTAGGTGGGACAGATTACGAGCAGTACTTC.

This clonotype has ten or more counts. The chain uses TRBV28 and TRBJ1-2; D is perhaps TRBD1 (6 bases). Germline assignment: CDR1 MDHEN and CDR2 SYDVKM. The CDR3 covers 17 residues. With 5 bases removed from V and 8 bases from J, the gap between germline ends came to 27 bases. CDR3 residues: CASSAADPMGGARGYTF. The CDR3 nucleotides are TGTGCCAGCAGTGCCGCAGACCCCATGGGGGGCGCACGAGGCTACACCTTC.

This CDR3 is CASSPPKAQETQYF. For the CDR3, the DNA is TGTGCCAGCAGCCCGCCCAAAGCCCAAGAGACCCAGTACTTC. The rearrangement links TRBV7-9 to TRBJ2-5, with D hard to call. The V end lost 5 bases, the J end lost 1 base, and 11 bases lay between the germline ends. This CDR3 is 14 amino acids long. CDR1 and CDR2 from the germline V gene are SEHNR and FQNEAQ (reference sequence).

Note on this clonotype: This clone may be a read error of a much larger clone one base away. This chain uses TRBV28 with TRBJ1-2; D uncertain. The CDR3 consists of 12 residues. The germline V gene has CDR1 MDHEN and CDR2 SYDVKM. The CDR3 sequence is CTSGPSGYGYTF. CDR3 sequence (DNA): TGTACCAGCGGGCCGTCGGGCTATGGCTACACCTTC.

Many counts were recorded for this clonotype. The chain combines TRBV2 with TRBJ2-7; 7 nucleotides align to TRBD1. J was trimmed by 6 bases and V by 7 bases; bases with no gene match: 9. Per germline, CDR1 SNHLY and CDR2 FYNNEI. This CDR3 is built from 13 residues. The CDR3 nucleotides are TGTGCCAGCATAAGGGGGCCAGAACGCGAGCAGTACTTC. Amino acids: CASIRGPEREQYF.

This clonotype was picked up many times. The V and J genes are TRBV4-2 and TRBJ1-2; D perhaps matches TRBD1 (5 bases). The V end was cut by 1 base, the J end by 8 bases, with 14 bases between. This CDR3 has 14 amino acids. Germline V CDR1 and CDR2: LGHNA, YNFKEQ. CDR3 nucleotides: TGTGCCAGCAGCCAAGTAGAGGGGTATGGCGGCTACACCTTC. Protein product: CASSQVEGYGGYTF.

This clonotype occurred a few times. CDR3 in DNA: TGTGCCAGCAGTCCACCTCTTCAACGCTCCTACAATGAGCAGTTCTTC. Its protein is CASSPPLQRSYNEQFF. V and J are TRBV28 and TRBJ2-1; D remains unclear. The CDR3 has 16 residues. Trimming took off 5 bases at V and 0 bases at J, with 14 bases between the two ends. Germline CDR1 reads MDHEN; CDR2 reads SYDVKM.

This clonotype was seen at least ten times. The CDR3 DNA sequence: TGTGCCAGTTCGACAGGGCCTACCTACGAGCAGTACTTC. Amino acids: CASSTGPTYEQYF. The rearrangement links TRBV28 to TRBJ2-7; 7 bases match TRBD1. This CDR3 region has 13 residues. The junction had 7 bases not matched to a gene; V was cut back by 9 bases and J by 2 bases. Looked up from germline, CDR1 is MDHEN and CDR2 is SYDVKM.

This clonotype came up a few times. This CDR3 reads CASSQDGTSGMGPRETQYF. The DNA for the CDR3 is TGTGCCAGCAGCCAAGACGGGACTAGCGGGATGGGTCCGCGGGAGACCCAGTACTTC. The chain recombines TRBV3-1 with TRBJ2-5; TRBD2 agrees at 13 bases. The CDR3 sequence is 19 residues long. The germline CDR1 and CDR2 sequences are LGHDT and YNNKEL (reference sequence). V lost 0 bases to trimming and J lost 5 bases; unmatched junction nucleotides: 12.

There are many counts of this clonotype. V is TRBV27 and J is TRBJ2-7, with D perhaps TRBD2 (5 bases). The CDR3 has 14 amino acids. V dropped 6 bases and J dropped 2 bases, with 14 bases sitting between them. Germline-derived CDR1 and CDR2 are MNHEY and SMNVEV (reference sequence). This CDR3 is CASSLLGQTYEQYF. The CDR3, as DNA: TGTGCCAGCAGCTTACTAGGGCAGACCTACGAGCAGTACTTC.

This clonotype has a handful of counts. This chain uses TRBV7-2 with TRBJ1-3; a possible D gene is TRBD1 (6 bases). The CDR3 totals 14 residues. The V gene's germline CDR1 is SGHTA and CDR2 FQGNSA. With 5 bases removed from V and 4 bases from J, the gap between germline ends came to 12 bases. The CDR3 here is CASSPRGGGNTIYF. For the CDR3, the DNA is TGTGCCAGCAGCCCGCGGGGGGGCGGAAACACCATATATTTT. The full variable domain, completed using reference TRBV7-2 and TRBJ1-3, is GAGVSQSPSNKVTEKGKDVELRCDPISGHTALYWYRQSLGQGLEFLIYFQGNSAPDKSGLPSDRFSAERTGGSVSTLTIQRTQQEDSAVYLCASSPRGGGNTIYFGEGSWLTVV.

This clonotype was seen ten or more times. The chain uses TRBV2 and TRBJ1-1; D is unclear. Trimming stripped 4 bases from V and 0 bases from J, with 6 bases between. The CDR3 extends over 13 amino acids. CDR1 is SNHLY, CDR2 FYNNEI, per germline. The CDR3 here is CASSGALNTEAFF. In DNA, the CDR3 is TGTGCCAGCAGTGGGGCCCTGAACACTGAAGCTTTCTTT.

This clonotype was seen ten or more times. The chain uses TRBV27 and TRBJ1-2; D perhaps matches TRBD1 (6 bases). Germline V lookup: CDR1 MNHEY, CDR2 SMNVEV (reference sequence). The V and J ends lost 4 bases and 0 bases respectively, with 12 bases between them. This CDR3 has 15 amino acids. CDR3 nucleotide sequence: TGTGCCAGCAGTTCCGACAGGATAACTAACTATGGCTACACCTTC. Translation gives CASSSDRITNYGYTF.

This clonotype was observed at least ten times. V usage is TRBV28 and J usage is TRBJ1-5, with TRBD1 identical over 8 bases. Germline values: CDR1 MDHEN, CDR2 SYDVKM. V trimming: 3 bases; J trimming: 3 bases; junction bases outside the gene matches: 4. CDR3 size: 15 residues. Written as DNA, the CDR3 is TGTGCCAGCAGTTTTTACAGGGGGGACAATCAGCCCCAGCATTTT. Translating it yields CASSFYRGDNQPQHF.

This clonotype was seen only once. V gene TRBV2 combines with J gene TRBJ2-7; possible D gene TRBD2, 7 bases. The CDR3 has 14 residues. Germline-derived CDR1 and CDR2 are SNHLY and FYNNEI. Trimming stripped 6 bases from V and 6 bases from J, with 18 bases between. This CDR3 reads CASSPPGGVGEQYF. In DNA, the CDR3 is TGTGCCAGCAGCCCGCCGGGGGGCGTCGGCGAGCAGTACTTC.